This T cell receptor (beta chain) came from a study of blood T cell repertoires in COVID-19. Study as a whole: Nucleic acid was either cDNA or gDNA, and it came from T cells, B-cell-depleted T cells, or PBMCs.

How the authors handled the data: By means of reference gene primer amplification, nucleated cell counts were estimated. The repertoire was sequenced with immunoSEQ multiplex PCR; TCRdb's copy has only in-frame clones and lacks some. The V and J calls and clone size were taken over from that table, and D and trimming were inferred from the DNA. In the table there are 37,000 or so clones, about 88% of which are singletons. Sample: peripheral blood. This receptor was obtained from a man aged 55 to 70 with active COVID-19.

In nucleotides, the CDR3 is TGTGCCAGCACCCAGGACATAACCTCCTACGAGCAGTACTTC. It encodes CASTQDITSYEQYF. V usage is TRBV9 and J usage is TRBJ2-7, with D maybe TRBD1 (5 bases). The CDR3 spans 14 residues. V lost 6 bases to trimming and J lost 0 bases, with 13 bases between them. From germline, CDR1 is SGDLS and CDR2 YYNGEE.